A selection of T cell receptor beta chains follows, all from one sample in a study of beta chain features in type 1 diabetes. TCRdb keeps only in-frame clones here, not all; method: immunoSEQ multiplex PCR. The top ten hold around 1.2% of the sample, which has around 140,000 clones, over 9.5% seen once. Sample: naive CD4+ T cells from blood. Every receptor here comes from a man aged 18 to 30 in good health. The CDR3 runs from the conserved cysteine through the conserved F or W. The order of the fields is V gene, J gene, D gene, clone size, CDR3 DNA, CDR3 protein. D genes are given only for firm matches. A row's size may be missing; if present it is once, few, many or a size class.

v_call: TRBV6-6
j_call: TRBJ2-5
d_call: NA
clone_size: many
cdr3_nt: TGTGCCAGCAGCTGGAGGAGCGGCCAAGAGACCCAGTACTTC
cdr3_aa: CASSWRSGQETQYF

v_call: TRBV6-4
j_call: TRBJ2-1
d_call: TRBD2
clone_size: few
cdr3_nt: TGTGCCAGCAGTGATGGGAGGGATGAGCAGTTCTTC
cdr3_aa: CASSDGRDEQFF

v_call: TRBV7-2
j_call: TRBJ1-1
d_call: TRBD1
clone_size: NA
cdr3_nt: TGTGCCAGCAGGGGGGACAGGTTGAACACTGAAGCTTTCTTT
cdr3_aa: CASRGDRLNTEAFF

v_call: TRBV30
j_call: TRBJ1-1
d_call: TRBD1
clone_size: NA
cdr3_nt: TGTGCCCGACCGGACAGGGGGCACACTGAAGCTTTCTTT
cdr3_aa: CARPDRGHTEAFF

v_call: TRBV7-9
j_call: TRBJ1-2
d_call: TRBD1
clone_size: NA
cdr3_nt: TGTGCCAGCAGCTCATCACTCGGACAGGGAGATCTTGGCTATGGCTACACCTTC
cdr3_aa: CASSSSLGQGDLGYGYTF

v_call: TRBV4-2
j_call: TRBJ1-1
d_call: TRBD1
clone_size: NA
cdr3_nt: TGTGCCAGCAGCCAAGAAGGGGGCGGGCGGAGGAACACTGAAGCTTTCTTT
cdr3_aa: CASSQEGGGRRNTEAFF

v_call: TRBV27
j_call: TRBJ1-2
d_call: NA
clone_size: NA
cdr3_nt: TGTGCCAGCATTCAGAGGTGGATTCTAAGGGGCTACACCTTC
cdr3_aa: CASIQRWILRGYTF

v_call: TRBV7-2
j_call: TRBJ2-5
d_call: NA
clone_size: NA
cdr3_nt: TGTGCCAGCAGCTGGTGGGCAGGGGAGACCCAGTACTTC
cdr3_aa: CASSWWAGETQYF

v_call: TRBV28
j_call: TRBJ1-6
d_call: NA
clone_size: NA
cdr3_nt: TGTGCCAGCAGCCTCACAGGCTATAATTCACCCCTCCACTTT
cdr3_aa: CASSLTGYNSPLHF

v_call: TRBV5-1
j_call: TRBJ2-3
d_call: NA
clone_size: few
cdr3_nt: TGCGCCAGCAGCTTGCTGAGGGGCACAGATACGCAGTATTTT
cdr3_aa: CASSLLRGTDTQYF

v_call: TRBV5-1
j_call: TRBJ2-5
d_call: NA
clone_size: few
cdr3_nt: TGCGCCAGCAGCTCGGCGGTTGGGAGAAAAGAGACCCAGTACTTC
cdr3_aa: CASSSAVGRKETQYF

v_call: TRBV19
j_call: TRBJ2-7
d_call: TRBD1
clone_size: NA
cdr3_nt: TGTGCCAGTAGTGTCACAGGGGGCTACGAGCAGTACTTC
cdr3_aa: CASSVTGGYEQYF

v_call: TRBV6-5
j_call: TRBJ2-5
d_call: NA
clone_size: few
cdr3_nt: TGTGCCAGCAGTTCCCCCGGGGGGCCGTGGGAGACCCAGTACTTC
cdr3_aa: CASSSPGGPWETQYF

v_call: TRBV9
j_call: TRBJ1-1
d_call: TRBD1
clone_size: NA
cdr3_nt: TGTGCCAGCAGCGTAGAGGCAGGGGGCTGGACTGAAGCTTTCTTT
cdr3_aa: CASSVEAGGWTEAFF

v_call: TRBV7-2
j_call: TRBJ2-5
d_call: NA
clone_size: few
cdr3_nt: TGTGCCAGCAGCGGGCCCCGGGACTCTCAAGAGACCCAGTACTTC
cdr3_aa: CASSGPRDSQETQYF